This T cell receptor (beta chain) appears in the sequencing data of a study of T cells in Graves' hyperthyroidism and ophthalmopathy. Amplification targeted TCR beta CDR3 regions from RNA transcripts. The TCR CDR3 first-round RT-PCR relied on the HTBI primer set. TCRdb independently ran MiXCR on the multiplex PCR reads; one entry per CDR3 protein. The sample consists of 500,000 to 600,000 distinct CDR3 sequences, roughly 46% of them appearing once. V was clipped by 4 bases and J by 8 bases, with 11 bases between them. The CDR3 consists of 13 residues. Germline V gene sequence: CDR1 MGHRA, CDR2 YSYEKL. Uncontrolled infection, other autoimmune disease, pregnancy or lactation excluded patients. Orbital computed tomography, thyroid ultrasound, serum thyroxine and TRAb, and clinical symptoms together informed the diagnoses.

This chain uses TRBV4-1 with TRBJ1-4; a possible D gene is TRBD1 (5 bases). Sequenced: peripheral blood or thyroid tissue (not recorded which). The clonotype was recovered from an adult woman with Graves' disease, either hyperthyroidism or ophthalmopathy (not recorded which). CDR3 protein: CASSLLRGEKLFF. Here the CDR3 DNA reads TGCGCCAGCAGCCTATTGAGGGGCGAAAAACTGTTTTTT.